These 17 T cell receptor beta chains originate from one sample sequenced in a study of regulatory T cells in long-lasting Graves disease. Time point defined: newly diagnosed GD, antithyroid drugs for less than 3 months. Scientists built the TCR library using RNA that was extracted from PBMCs. Arm-PCR of CDR3 regions with iRepertoire HTBI primers generated TCR beta libraries. Each CDR3 protein is one row after TCRdb ran MiXCR on the multiplex PCR reads. The sample consists of around 470,000 distinct CDR3 sequences, less than 15% of them appearing once. The data also belong to a second study, concerning T cells in Graves' hyperthyroidism and ophthalmopathy.

Sequencing used peripheral blood mononuclear cells (PBMCs), obtained at new diagnosis, from a patient treated with antithyroid drugs. The receptor set was obtained from a woman aged 45-65 years with Graves disease.

This clonotype was recorded once. The chain couples TRBV5-1 to TRBJ2-3; weak D call: TRBD2 (5 bases). The CDR3 contains 15 residues. The germline V gene has CDR1 SGHRS and CDR2 YFSETQ. V was cut by 7 bases and J by 2 bases, with 17 bases left in between. The CDR3 DNA follows: TGCGCCAGCGGAGAAGAGCGGAGCCTCACAGATACGCAGTATTTT. It codes for CASGEERSLTDTQYF.

This clonotype was counted ten times or more. The chain links TRBV6-1 to TRBJ1-1; D gene uncertain. V lost 8 bases and J lost 7, with 20 bases in between. The CDR3 extends over 14 amino acids. The germline gives CDR1 MNHNS, CDR2 SASEGT. The CDR3 DNA follows: TGTGCCAGCCGACCCTTAGTCAGGATCAATGAAGCTTTCTTT. Amino acid sequence: CASRPLVRINEAFF.

The rearrangement links TRBV6-2 or TRBV6-3 to TRBJ1-2, with no clear D. V gave up 5 bases and J gave up 5 bases, with 9 bases separating them. Germline CDR1 and CDR2: MNHEY and SVGEGT. This CDR3 is built from 12 residues. The CDR3 region is CASSPNPYGYTF. The DNA of the CDR3 is TGTGCCAGCAGTCCCAATCCTTATGGCTACACCTTC.

This clonotype was recorded at least ten times. V and J are TRBV18 and TRBJ1-2; 7 positions agree with TRBD1. The CDR3 is 14 amino acids. Trimming took 3 bases from V and 5 from J; bases not matched to a gene: 6. Germline V CDR1 and CDR2: KGHSH, LQKENI. This CDR3 reads CASSPPTGEYGYTF. CDR3 bases: TGTGCCAGCTCACCGCCCACAGGGGAGTATGGCTACACCTTC.

The chain carries TRBV19 and TRBJ2-1; no clear D. This CDR3 has 16 amino acids. Germline V gene sequence: CDR1 LNHDA, CDR2 SQIVND (reference sequence). The ends were cut back, 3 bases at V and 2 bases at J, with 14 bases in the middle. This CDR3 reads CASSIAPPHPYNEQFF. CDR3 DNA: TGTGCCAGTAGTATCGCCCCCCCCCATCCCTACAATGAGCAGTTCTTC. The full variable domain, rest sourced from reference TRBV19 and TRBJ2-1, is DGGITQSPKYLFRKEGQNVTLSCEQNLNHDAMYWYRQDPGQGLRLIYYSQIVNDFQKGDIAEGYSVSREKKESFPLTVTSAQKNPTAFYLCASSIAPPHPYNEQFFGPGTRLTVL.

This clonotype has a count of ten or more. The V and J genes are TRBV6-2 or TRBV6-3 and TRBJ2-3; D unresolved. Germline CDR1 MNHEY, CDR2 SVGEGT. The length of the CDR3 is 13 residues. Trimming cost V 1 base and J 3 bases, with 5 bases left between them. CDR3 sequence reads: CASSYFRTDTQYF. CDR3 coding DNA: TGTGCCAGCAGTTACTTTAGGACAGATACGCAGTATTTT.

This clonotype was detected many times. The chain joins TRBV6-1 to TRBJ1-1; tentatively, D is TRBD1 (6 bases). The CDR3 consists of 13 residues. V dropped 5 bases and J dropped 4 bases, with 11 bases sitting between them. The germline V gene has CDR1 MNHNS and CDR2 SASEGT. CDR3 sequence (DNA): TGTGCCAGCAGTACAGGGAAGGGCACTGAAGCTTTCTTT. This encodes CASSTGKGTEAFF.

A remark on this clonotype: Since a much larger clone is just one base distant, this may be a read error. The CDR3 carries no conserved terminal phenylalanine or tryptophan, so it likely arises from a read error. This chain uses TRBV7-2 with TRBJ1-4; the match to TRBD1 covers 12 bases. V was pared by 2 bases and J by 10 bases, with 8 bases of the junction left unmatched. CDR3 length: 16 amino acids. Germline values: CDR1 SGHTA, CDR2 FQGNSA. CDR3 region: CASSLTAGTGGGKLFL. CDR3 nucleotide sequence: TGTGCCAGCAGCTTAACCGCCGGGACAGGGGGCGGAAAACTGTTTTTG.

V gene TRBV20-1 combines with J gene TRBJ2-7, with 13 bases aligning to TRBD2. Germline V gene lookup returns CDR1 DFQATT and CDR2 SNEGSKA (reference sequence). This CDR3 comprises 15 residues. J gave up 2 bases and V 4 bases, and 5 bases lay outside the gene matches. CDR3 amino acids: CSAIRTSGSTYEQYF. CDR3 in DNA: TGCAGTGCTATTAGGACTAGCGGGAGTACCTACGAGCAGTACTTC.

The table lists this clonotype with many counts. One end of the junction does not line up with germline, which may come from a read error. The chain joins TRBV5-1 to TRBJ2-2; tentative D call: TRBD2 (6 bases). Germline V lookup: CDR1 SGHRS, CDR2 YFSETQ. The CDR3 runs to 15 residues. CDR3 bases: TGTGCCAGCAGCTTAGGGCAGGGAGGTACCGGGGAGCTGTTTTTT. It specifies CASSLGQGGTGELFF. The full variable domain, with the rest looked up from reference TRBV5-1 and TRBJ2-2, is KAGVTQTPRYLIKTRGQQVTLSCSPISGHRSVSWYQQTPGQGLQFLFEYFSETQRNKGNFPGRFSGRQFSNSRSEMNVSTLELGDSALYLCASSLGQGGTGELFFGEGSRLTVL.

This clonotype occurred a few times. The chain is built from TRBV5-5 and TRBJ1-1; TRBD1 might be the D (6 bases). The germline V gene has CDR1 SGHKS and CDR2 YYEKEE (reference sequence). The length of the CDR3 is 14 residues. V lost 3 bases, J lost 11 bases, and 20 bases lay in between. The CDR3 is CASSSPFGGRVAFF. CDR3 nucleotide sequence: TGTGCCAGCAGCTCGCCATTCGGGGGGCGGGTTGCTTTCTTT.

This clonotype was observed a handful of times. This chain uses TRBV19 with TRBJ2-4, with unresolved D. This CDR3 has 17 residues. Germline V gene lookup returns CDR1 LNHDA and CDR2 SQIVND (reference sequence). Trimming removed 5 bases from V and 0 bases from J, with 17 bases in between. DNA of the CDR3: TGTGCCAGTAGTCCAGCAACGGAGAACCTAGCCAAAAACATTCAGTACTTC. This gives the protein CASSPATENLAKNIQYF.

The V and J genes are TRBV5-5 and TRBJ1-1; D is uncertain. This CDR3 has 12 residues. CDR1 SGHKS and CDR2 YYEKEE come from the germline V gene (reference sequence). V lost 1 base and J lost 8, with 9 bases in between. Written as DNA, the CDR3 is TGTGCCAGCAGCTTGTTAGCTTCCGAAGCTTTCTTT. Encoded protein: CASSLLASEAFF.

This chain joins TRBV30 and TRBJ1-2; TRBD1 might be the D (6 bases). The germline V gene encodes CDR1 GTSNPN and CDR2 SVGIG (reference sequence). This CDR3 region has 11 residues. Trimming stripped 3 bases from V and 9 bases from J, with 11 bases between. The CDR3 DNA reads as TGTGCCTGGAGCGCTACAGGGAGCTACACCTTC. Its protein product is CAWSATGSYTF. Full variable domain (rest looked up from reference TRBV30 and TRBJ1-2): SQTIHQWPATLVQPVGSPLSLECTVEGTSNPNLYWYRQAAGRGLQLLFYSVGIGQISSEVPQNLSASRPQDRQFILSSKKLLLSDSGFYLCAWSATGSYTFGSGTRLTVV.

This chain links TRBV6-1 with TRBJ2-7; 9 bases match TRBD2. The V and J ends lost 6 bases and 3 bases, in that order; junction bases with no gene match: 6. The CDR3 is 14 amino acids. From germline, CDR1 is MNHNS and CDR2 SASEGT. CDR3 region: CASRRPAGGYEQYF. The CDR3, as DNA: TGTGCCAGCAGGCGGCCAGCGGGAGGCTACGAGCAGTACTTC.

This clonotype showed up many times. This sequence joins TRBV27 and TRBJ1-5; TRBD1 aligns across 8 bases. This CDR3 region has 14 residues. J lost 6 bases, V lost 3 bases, and 4 bases had no gene match. The V gene's germline CDR1 is MNHEY and CDR2 SMNVEV (reference sequence). The CDR3 bases are TGTGCCAGCAGTTTCTCAGGGGGCGGTCAGCCCCAGCATTTT. Amino acids: CASSFSGGGQPQHF.

This clonotype was seen ten or more times. The chain uses TRBV6-2 or TRBV6-3 and TRBJ1-1; 9 nucleotides line up with TRBD1. After removal of 5 bases from V and 6 bases from J, the junction contained 10 bases not matched to a gene. From germline, CDR1 is MNHEY and CDR2 SVGEGT. The CDR3 runs to 15 residues. CDR3 sequence reads: CASSPRTGALSEAFF. CDR3 sequence (DNA): TGTGCCAGCAGTCCCCGGACAGGGGCGCTTTCTGAAGCTTTCTTT.